The 13 T cell receptor beta chains below were found in one sample sequenced in a study of CD8 T cells in ankylosing spondylitis. From the 5' RACE reads, TCRdb called clonotypes with MiXCR, one entry per CDR3 protein. The data hold just under 350,000 distinct CDR3 sequences, with roughly 15% observed a single time. Sequencing input: blood, either unsorted or a sorted T cell fraction (not recorded which). The receptors originated from a male donor with ankylosing spondylitis or in good health (not recorded which).

This clonotype has just a few counts. The chain's CDR3 is CSVRGETNEKLFF. CDR3 DNA sequence: TGCAGCGTCCGGGGCGAAACTAATGAAAAACTGTTTTTT. This rearrangement joins TRBV29-1 to TRBJ1-4; maybe TRBD1 (5 bases). The CDR3 loop spans 13 amino acids. V was cut by 6 bases and J by 1 base, with 9 bases left in between. The V gene's germline CDR1 is SQVTM and CDR2 ANQGSEA. The variable domain in full, completed from reference TRBV29-1 and TRBJ1-4, reads SAVISQKPSRDICQRGTSLTIQCQVDSQVTMMFWYRQQPGQSLTLIATANQGSEATYESGFVIDKFPISRPNLTFSTLTVSNMSPEDSSIYLCSVRGETNEKLFFGSGTQLSVL.

V gene TRBV5-1 combines with J gene TRBJ1-1; D perhaps matches TRBD1 (5 bases). The germline CDR1 and CDR2 sequences are SGHRS and YFSETQ. The CDR3 loop spans 16 amino acids. V was clipped by 2 bases and J by 1 base, with 15 bases between them. The CDR3 nucleotides are TGCGCCAGCAGCTTCCGGGACGATCGGCCGAACACTGAAGCTTTCTTT. As protein: CASSFRDDRPNTEAFF.

The chain joins TRBV5-1 to TRBJ2-1; D uncertain. CDR1 SGHRS and CDR2 YFSETQ come from the germline V gene. The V and J ends lost 4 bases and 7 bases respectively, with 21 bases between them. The CDR3 contains 16 residues. CDR3 loop: CASSPTPGALSNEQFF. The CDR3 coding sequence is TGCGCCAGCAGCCCAACACCGGGCGCCCTTTCTAATGAGCAGTTCTTC.

In its sample, this clonotype was seen many times. The chain is built from TRBV6-5 and TRBJ1-2; D not certain. The CDR3 runs 13 residues. Germline V gene lookup returns CDR1 MNHEY and CDR2 SVGAGI. V was pared by 2 bases and J by 2 bases, with 6 bases between. This CDR3 reads CASSYAGNYGYTF. As DNA, the CDR3 is TGTGCCAGCAGTTACGCAGGAAACTATGGCTACACCTTC.

J is TRBJ2-1 and V is TRBV7-2; 7 bases are shared with TRBD2. Per germline, CDR1 SGHTA and CDR2 FQGNSA. CDR3 size: 14 residues. Trimming took 8 bases from V and 10 from J; bases not matched to a gene: 14. CDR3 in amino acids: CASVRDYQRGEQFF. The CDR3 DNA reads as TGTGCCAGCGTCCGGGACTACCAGAGAGGGGAGCAGTTCTTC.

V is TRBV19 and J is TRBJ2-1, with D possibly being TRBD1 (6 bases). The length of the CDR3 is 15 residues. V was clipped by 7 bases and J by 1 base, with 14 bases between them. The germline V gene has CDR1 LNHDA and CDR2 SQIVND (reference sequence). CDR3 DNA: TGTGCCAGTACCCAGGGGATAAAATCCTACAATGAGCAGTTCTTC. This codes for CASTQGIKSYNEQFF.

The J gene is TRBJ2-7, the V gene TRBV5-1; perhaps TRBD2 as D (5 bases). The V end lost 4 bases, the J end lost 3 bases, and 26 bases lay between the germline ends. CDR3 length equals 18 residues. Germline loops: CDR1 SGHRS, CDR2 YFSETQ. The CDR3 DNA sequence: TGCGCCAGCAGCCCGGGGTGGGGTTTTGGTTCCCGGGACTACGAGCAGTACTTC. It translates to CASSPGWGFGSRDYEQYF.

The CDR3 coding sequence is TGCGCCAGCAGCCAAGACTTAACAGGGGGTGATCGTTCACCCCTCCACTTT. Protein product: CASSQDLTGGDRSPLHF. The V gene is TRBV4-1, the J gene TRBJ1-6, with 8 nucleotides matching TRBD1. The CDR3 is 17 amino acids. Unmatched junction bases numbered 10, after V lost 0 bases and J lost 9 bases. Germline V gene sequence: CDR1 MGHRA, CDR2 YSYEKL.

The V gene is TRBV12-3 or TRBV12-4, the J gene TRBJ2-3, with D perhaps TRBD2 (5 bases). The V and J ends lost 7 bases and 0 bases respectively, with 17 bases between them. CDR3 size: 16 residues. The CDR3 DNA reads as TGTGCCAGCACCTTCTCCCGGGGTTCTAGCACAGATACGCAGTATTTT. Encoded protein: CASTFSRGSSTDTQYF.

This clonotype was seen a handful of times. The V gene is TRBV12-3 or TRBV12-4, the J gene TRBJ2-2, with D perhaps matching TRBD1 or TRBD2 (5 bases each). V shed 7 bases and J shed 7 bases, with 13 bases lying between them. There are 13 residues in the CDR3. CDR3 sequence (DNA): TGTGCCAGCACTATCTCTGGGGGCGGGGAGCTGTTTTTT. This sequence encodes CASTISGGGELFF.

This clonotype was counted many times. The V gene is TRBV27, the J gene TRBJ2-5, with 12 bases fitting TRBD1. Germline values: CDR1 MNHEY, CDR2 SMNVEV (reference sequence). The CDR3 is 15 amino acids. V lost 4 bases and J lost 5; bases outside the gene matches: 5. CDR3 sequence reads: CASSSGTGGVETQYF. CDR3 nucleotide sequence: TGTGCCAGCAGTTCCGGGACAGGGGGCGTTGAGACCCAGTACTTC.

DNA for the CDR3: TGTGCCAGCAGTGAAGGGCGGTCCACAGATACGCAGTATTTT. The encoded protein is CASSEGRSTDTQYF. The chain recombines TRBV6-1 with TRBJ2-3; D not resolved. The CDR3 totals 14 residues. V was shortened by 1 base and J by 2 bases, with 7 bases between the two germline ends. CDR1 and CDR2 from the germline V gene are MNHNS and SASEGT.

The chain combines TRBV4-1 with TRBJ2-1; D possibly corresponds to TRBD2 (8 bases). Per the germline V gene, CDR1 is MGHRA and CDR2 is YSYEKL. Trimming shortened V by 3 bases and J by 10 bases, and 22 bases separated the two germline ends. The CDR3 spans 16 residues. CDR3 amino acids: CASSHSLTGTRNEQFF. The CDR3 DNA reads as TGCGCCAGCAGCCACAGCCTGACAGGGACTAGAAACGAGCAGTTCTTC.